This is a list of T cell receptor beta chains from one sample in a study of T cell responses to AZD1222 COVID-19 vaccine. TCRdb keeps only in-frame clones here, not all; method: immunoSEQ multiplex PCR. The sample yields about 120,000 clones, more than 80% seen once. Sequencing was performed on peripheral blood, taken 28 days after the second dose of the MenACWY control vaccine. The receptors stem from an adult who received the MenACWY meningococcal vaccine as a control. Each CDR3 is given with its conserved first and last residue. Each record gives: J gene, V gene, CDR3 protein.

J gene: TRBJ2-7; V gene: TRBV27; CDR3 protein: CASRRQGYYEQYF
J gene: TRBJ2-7; V gene: TRBV23-1; CDR3 protein: CASRPVGTRSYEQYF
J gene: TRBJ2-1; V gene: TRBV6-4; CDR3 protein: CASSVQGTGLRNEQFF
J gene: TRBJ2-5; V gene: TRBV7-9; CDR3 protein: CASSSRTGSETQYF
J gene: TRBJ2-5; V gene: TRBV7-9; CDR3 protein: CASSPGQNQETQYF
J gene: TRBJ2-5; V gene: TRBV7-9; CDR3 protein: CASSLVQETQYF
J gene: TRBJ2-3; V gene: TRBV6-4; CDR3 protein: CASSELAGGSTDTQYF
J gene: TRBJ1-2; V gene: TRBV18; CDR3 protein: CASSPQGDGYTF
J gene: TRBJ2-5; V gene: TRBV10-3; CDR3 protein: CAITSSGSATKETQYF
J gene: TRBJ2-3; V gene: TRBV19; CDR3 protein: CASSLRDGTKPTDTQYF
J gene: TRBJ1-2; V gene: TRBV28; CDR3 protein: CASSATGGTNYGYTF
J gene: TRBJ1-3; V gene: TRBV18; CDR3 protein: CASSPREAAGNTIYF
J gene: TRBJ1-1; V gene: TRBV13; CDR3 protein: CASSLMMVANTEAFF
J gene: TRBJ2-1; V gene: TRBV9; CDR3 protein: CASSVADGYNEQFF
J gene: TRBJ1-5; V gene: TRBV5-1; CDR3 protein: CASSLEGGSNQPQHF
J gene: TRBJ2-1; V gene: TRBV11-3; CDR3 protein: CASSLGTSGYNEQFF
J gene: TRBJ1-4; V gene: TRBV6-5; CDR3 protein: CASSLKRRGIHEKLFF
J gene: TRBJ1-2; V gene: TRBV29-1; CDR3 protein: CSVEGSSDGYTF
J gene: TRBJ2-1; V gene: TRBV7-2; CDR3 protein: CASSPFPRGRNEQFF
J gene: TRBJ2-1; V gene: TRBV27; CDR3 protein: CASSFMALAGGLQFF
J gene: TRBJ2-3; V gene: TRBV18; CDR3 protein: CASSPLGYTDTQYF
J gene: TRBJ2-7; V gene: TRBV20-1; CDR3 protein: CRPGGGEQYF
J gene: TRBJ2-7; V gene: TRBV28; CDR3 protein: CASSLFRGRYEQYF
J gene: TRBJ1-2; V gene: TRBV18; CDR3 protein: CASSPRDLLTTGKSNYGYTF
J gene: TRBJ1-1; V gene: TRBV6-4; CDR3 protein: CASSTGTGGTEAFF
J gene: TRBJ1-5; V gene: TRBV19; CDR3 protein: CASSKDRDQPQHF
J gene: TRBJ2-3; V gene: TRBV4-2; CDR3 protein: CASRELGGATDTQYF
J gene: TRBJ2-7; V gene: TRBV29-1; CDR3 protein: CSVEDPGDLSYEQYF
J gene: TRBJ2-5; V gene: TRBV18; CDR3 protein: CASSSRGAGAQETQYF